This record concerns one T cell receptor (beta chain) sequence. The data stem from a study of blood T cell repertoires in COVID-19. Study-level information: There were acute and convalescent COVID-19 samples, and they came from the United States, Italy and Spain.

Per the study methods: Researchers report that nucleated cell counts were estimated from reference gene primer amplification. Sequencing was performed with immunoSEQ multiplex PCR; in TCRdb, only in-frame clones are kept and a portion is missing. The DNA gave D and trimming, while V, J and clone size come from that table. Among fewer than 350,000 clones listed, 65% to 90% were seen once. Per the germline V gene, CDR1 is SGHRS and CDR2 is YFSETQ. Trimming left V 4 bases short and J 9 bases short, with 20 bases between. CDR3 length: 15 amino acids. The sample comprised peripheral blood. The rearrangement joins TRBV5-1 to TRBJ2-1; weak D call: TRBD1 (5 bases). The TCR comes from a human donor in a cohort sampled during active COVID-19. The CDR3 DNA reads TGCGCCAGCAGCCATAACTCGTGGGGCCTAACTGAGCAGTTCTTC. It codes for CASSHNSWGLTEQFF.